The clone carrying this T cell receptor (beta chain) was found a few times. Its antigen is unknown. V was clipped by 3 bases and J by 6 bases, with 7 bases between them. Germline V lookup: CDR1 GTSNPN, CDR2 SVGIG (reference sequence). There are 11 residues in the CDR3. This sample was included in a study of blood T cells in healthy people across ages. Overall study results and limits: Per-million-T-cell TCR beta diversity fell roughly linearly with age.

Every sample had a minimum of 6 million PBMCs isolated. It was with a sample-barcoded 5' primer and a J-beta primer mix that a second PCR of roughly 7 to 12 cycles was run. Each TCR beta cDNA got a 12-nucleotide random molecular identifier. TCRdb reanalysed the 5' RACE reads using MiXCR and keeps one entry per CDR3 protein. The sample carries roughly 1.9 million distinct CDR3 sequences, roughly two fifths recorded once. The clonotype originates from a human donor in good health. Sequencing was done on a sample of blood. The chain joins TRBV30 to TRBJ2-3; D gene uncertain. The CDR3 region has the DNA TGTGCCTGGAGATTGGCGGATACGCAGTATTTT. It codes for CAWRLADTQYF.